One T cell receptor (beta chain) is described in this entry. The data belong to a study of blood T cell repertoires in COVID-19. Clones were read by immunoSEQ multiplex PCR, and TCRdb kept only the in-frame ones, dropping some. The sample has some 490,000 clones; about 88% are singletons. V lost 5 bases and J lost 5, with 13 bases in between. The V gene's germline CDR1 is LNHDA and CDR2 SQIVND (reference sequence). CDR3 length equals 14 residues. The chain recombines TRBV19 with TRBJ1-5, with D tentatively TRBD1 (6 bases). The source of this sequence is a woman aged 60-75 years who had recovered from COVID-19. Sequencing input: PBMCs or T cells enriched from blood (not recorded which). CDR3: CASSLRGGHQPQHF. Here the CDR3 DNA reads TGTGCCAGTAGTCTGAGGGGGGGGCATCAGCCCCAGCATTTT.